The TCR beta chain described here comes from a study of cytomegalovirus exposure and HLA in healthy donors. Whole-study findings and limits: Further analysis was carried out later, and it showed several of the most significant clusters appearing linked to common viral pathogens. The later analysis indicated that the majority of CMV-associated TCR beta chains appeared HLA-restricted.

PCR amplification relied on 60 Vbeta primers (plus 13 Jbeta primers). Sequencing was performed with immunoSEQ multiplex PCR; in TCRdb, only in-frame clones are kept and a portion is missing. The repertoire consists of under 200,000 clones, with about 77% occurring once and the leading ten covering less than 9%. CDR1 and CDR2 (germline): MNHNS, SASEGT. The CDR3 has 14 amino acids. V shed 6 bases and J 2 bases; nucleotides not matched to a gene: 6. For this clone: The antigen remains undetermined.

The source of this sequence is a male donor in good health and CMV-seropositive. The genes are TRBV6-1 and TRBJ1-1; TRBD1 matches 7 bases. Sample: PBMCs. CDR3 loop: CASRATGSNTEAFF. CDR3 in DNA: TGTGCCAGCAGGGCGACAGGGAGTAACACTGAAGCTTTCTTT.